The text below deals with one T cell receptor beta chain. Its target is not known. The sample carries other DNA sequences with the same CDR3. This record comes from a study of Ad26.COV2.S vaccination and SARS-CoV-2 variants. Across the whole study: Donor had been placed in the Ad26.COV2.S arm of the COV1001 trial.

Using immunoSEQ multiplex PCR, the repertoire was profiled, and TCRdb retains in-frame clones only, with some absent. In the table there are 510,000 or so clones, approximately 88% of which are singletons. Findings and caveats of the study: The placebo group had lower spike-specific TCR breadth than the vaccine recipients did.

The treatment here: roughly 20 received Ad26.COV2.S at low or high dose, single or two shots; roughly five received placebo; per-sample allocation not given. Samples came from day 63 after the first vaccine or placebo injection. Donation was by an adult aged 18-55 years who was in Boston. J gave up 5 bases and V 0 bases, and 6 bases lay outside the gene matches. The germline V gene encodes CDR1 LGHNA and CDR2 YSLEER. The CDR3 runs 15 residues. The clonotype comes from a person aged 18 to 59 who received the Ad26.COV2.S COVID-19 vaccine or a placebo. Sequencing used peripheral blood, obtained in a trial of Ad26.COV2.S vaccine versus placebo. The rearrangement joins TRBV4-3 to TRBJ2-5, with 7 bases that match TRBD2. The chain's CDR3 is CASSQDGGRGETQYF. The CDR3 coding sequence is TGCGCCAGCAGCCAAGATGGCGGGCGGGGGGAGACCCAGTACTTC.